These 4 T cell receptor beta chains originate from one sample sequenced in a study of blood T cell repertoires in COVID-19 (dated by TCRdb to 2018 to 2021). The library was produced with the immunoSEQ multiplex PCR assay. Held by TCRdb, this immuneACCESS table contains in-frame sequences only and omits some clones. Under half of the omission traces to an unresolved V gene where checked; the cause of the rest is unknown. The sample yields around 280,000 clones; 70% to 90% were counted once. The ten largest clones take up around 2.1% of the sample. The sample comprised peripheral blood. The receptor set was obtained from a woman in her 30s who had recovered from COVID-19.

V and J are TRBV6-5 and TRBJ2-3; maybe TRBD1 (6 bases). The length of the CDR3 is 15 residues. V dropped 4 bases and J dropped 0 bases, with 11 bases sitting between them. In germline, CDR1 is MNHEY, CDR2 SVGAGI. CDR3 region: CASSLGTLSTDTQYF. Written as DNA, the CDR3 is TGTGCCAGCAGTTTAGGGACATTAAGCACAGATACGCAGTATTTT.

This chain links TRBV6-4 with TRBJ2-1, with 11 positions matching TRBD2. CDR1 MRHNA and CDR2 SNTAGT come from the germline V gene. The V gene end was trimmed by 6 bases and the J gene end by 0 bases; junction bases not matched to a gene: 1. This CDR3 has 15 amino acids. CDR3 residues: CASSTSGSSYNEQFF. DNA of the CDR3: TGTGCCAGCAGCACTAGCGGGAGCTCCTACAATGAGCAGTTCTTC.

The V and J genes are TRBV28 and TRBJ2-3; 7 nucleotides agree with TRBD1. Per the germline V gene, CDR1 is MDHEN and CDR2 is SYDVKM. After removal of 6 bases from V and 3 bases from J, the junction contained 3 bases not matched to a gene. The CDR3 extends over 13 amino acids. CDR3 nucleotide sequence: TGTGCCAGCAGACCCAGGGGGACAGATACGCAGTATTTT. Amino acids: CASRPRGTDTQYF.

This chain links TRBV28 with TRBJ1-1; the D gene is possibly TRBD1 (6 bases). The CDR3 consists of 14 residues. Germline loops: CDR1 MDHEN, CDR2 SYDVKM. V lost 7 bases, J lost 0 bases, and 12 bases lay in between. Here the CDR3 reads CASTKAGVNTEAFF. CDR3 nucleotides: TGTGCCAGCACTAAGGCAGGGGTGAACACTGAAGCTTTCTTT.